One and the same sample provided the 7 T cell receptor beta chains below, sequenced in a study of early T cells in non-severe SARS-CoV-2 infection. TCRdb re-called the 5' RACE reads with MiXCR, one entry per CDR3 protein. Of roughly 35,000 distinct CDR3 sequences in the sample, roughly 5.6% are singletons; the top ten hold 25% to 30%. The material sequenced was whole blood. These receptors all come from an adult who was a healthcare worker with PCR-confirmed SARS-CoV-2 infection or an uninfected control (not recorded which).

The table lists this clonotype with many counts. This rearrangement joins TRBV29-1 to TRBJ2-1; 12 bases align to TRBD2. The J segment lost 10 bases and the V segment lost 7 bases, leaving 17 bases of the junction unmatched. The CDR3 extends over 16 amino acids. Per germline, CDR1 SQVTM and CDR2 ANQGSEA. The CDR3 loop is CSARGASGGAAEEQFF. For the CDR3, the DNA is TGCAGCGCTCGTGGGGCTAGCGGGGGGGCAGCGGAGGAGCAGTTCTTC.

This clonotype was counted at least ten times. The chain joins TRBV5-1 to TRBJ2-3; 7 nucleotides match TRBD2. The CDR3 sequence is 14 residues long. Germline CDR1 is SGHRS and CDR2 is YFSETQ. Trimming at V came to 3 bases and at J to 6 bases, leaving 7 bases not matched to a gene. The CDR3 nucleotides are TGCGCCAGCAGCTCTAGCGGTTTGGTCGATACGCAGTATTTT. It yields the protein CASSSSGLVDTQYF. The full variable domain, rest sourced from reference TRBV5-1 and TRBJ2-3, is KAGVTQTPRYLIKTRGQQVTLSCSPISGHRSVSWYQQTPGQGLQFLFEYFSETQRNKGNFPGRFSGRQFSNSRSEMNVSTLELGDSALYLCASSSSGLVDTQYFGPGTRLTVL.

This clonotype was observed at least ten times. The J gene is TRBJ2-3, the V gene TRBV7-2; D is possibly TRBD2 (7 bases). Trimming pared 1 base from V and 0 bases from J, leaving 11 bases between. CDR1 SGHTA and CDR2 FQGNSA come from the germline V gene. The CDR3 has 16 amino acids. CDR3 sequence reads: CASSLGGGASTDTQYF. The DNA of the CDR3 is TGTGCCAGCAGCTTAGGTGGGGGGGCTAGCACAGATACGCAGTATTTT.

This clonotype was recorded many times. CDR3 bases: TGCGCCAGCAGTATTAGCGGGCAGGCAGATACGCAGTATTTT. Protein sequence: CASSISGQADTQYF. This chain connects TRBV5-1 to TRBJ2-3; 7 nucleotides align to TRBD2. J was trimmed by 4 bases and V by 5 bases; bases with no gene match: 7. The CDR3 totals 14 residues. Looked up from germline, CDR1 is SGHRS and CDR2 is YFSETQ.

This clonotype was seen repeatedly, ten times or more. This chain uses TRBV5-1 with TRBJ1-5, with 8 bases matching TRBD1. This CDR3 comprises 14 residues. Germline CDR1 and CDR2: SGHRS and YFSETQ. V shed 2 bases, J shed 7 bases, and the junction held 5 bases outside the gene matches. DNA of the CDR3: TGCGCCAGCAGCTTCGGACAGGGCGGACAGCCCCAGCATTTT. As protein: CASSFGQGGQPQHF.

This clonotype came up many times. The genes are TRBV10-3 and TRBJ2-2, with no clear D. This CDR3 is 16 amino acids long. Germline V lookup: CDR1 ENHRY, CDR2 SYGVKD. V dropped 2 bases and J dropped 2 bases, with 12 bases sitting between them. DNA for the CDR3: TGTGCCATCAGTGAGACTGACCCTGGTAACACCGGGGAGCTGTTTTTT. As protein: CAISETDPGNTGELFF.

This clonotype was found a few times. This rearrangement joins TRBV20-1 to TRBJ2-1; D not resolved. V lost 2 bases, J lost 14 bases, and 19 bases lay in between. The germline CDR1 and CDR2 sequences are DFQATT and SNEGSKA (reference sequence). There are 13 residues in the CDR3. The DNA of the CDR3 is TGCAGTGCTAGAAACCCCTCCGGCGTATCAGAGTTCTTC. Translated, it gives CSARNPSGVSEFF.